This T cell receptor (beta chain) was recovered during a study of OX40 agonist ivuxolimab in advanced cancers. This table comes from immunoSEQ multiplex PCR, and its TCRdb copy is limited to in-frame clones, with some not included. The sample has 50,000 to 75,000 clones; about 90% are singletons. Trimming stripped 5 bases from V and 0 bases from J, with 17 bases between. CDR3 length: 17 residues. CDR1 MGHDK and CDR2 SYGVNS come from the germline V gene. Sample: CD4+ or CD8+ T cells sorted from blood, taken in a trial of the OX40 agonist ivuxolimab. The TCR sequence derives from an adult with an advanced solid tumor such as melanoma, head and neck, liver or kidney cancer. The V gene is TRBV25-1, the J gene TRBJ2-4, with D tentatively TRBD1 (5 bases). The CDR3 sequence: CASSPNTGFVAKNIQYF. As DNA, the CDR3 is TGTGCCAGCAGTCCGAATACAGGATTTGTAGCCAAAAACATTCAGTACTTC.